One and the same sample provided the 10 T cell receptor beta chains below, sequenced in a study of TIL therapy for anti-PD-1-resistant metastatic lung cancer. Sequencing used immunoSEQ v3. Libraries were prepared by immunoSEQ multiplex PCR; TCRdb keeps only in-frame clonotypes and omits some of them. The sample yields around 45,000 clones, less than 75% seen once. The time point here: pre-treatment sample, taken before nivolumab and TIL therapy. Tumor tissue came from excised metastases, mostly pleural nodules or supraclavicular lymph nodes. The sample was tumor tissue, taken at baseline. These receptors originate from a person between 30 and 80 years old with non-small cell lung cancer.

The rearrangement joins TRBV27 to TRBJ2-5, with 9 bases identical to TRBD2. The V segment lost 6 bases and the J segment 2 bases; nucleotides outside the gene matches: 4. Per the germline V gene, CDR1 is MNHEY and CDR2 is SMNVEV (reference sequence). The CDR3 consists of 14 residues. This CDR3 is CASRASGVQETQYF. Here the CDR3 DNA reads TGTGCCAGCAGGGCTAGCGGGGTACAAGAGACCCAGTACTTC.

Note on this clone: The same CDR3 can be traced to other DNA sequences in this sample. V is TRBV7-2 and J is TRBJ1-2, with a possible D match to TRBD1 (5 bases). Trimming left V 0 bases short and J 0 bases short, with 8 bases between. Looked up from germline, CDR1 is SGHTA and CDR2 is FQGNSA. This CDR3 contains 15 residues. The CDR3 nucleotides read TGTGCCAGCAGCTTAGCCGGGGGACCTAACTATGGCTACACCTTC. As protein: CASSLAGGPNYGYTF. Full variable domain (rest looked up from reference TRBV7-2 and TRBJ1-2): GAGVSQSPSNKVTEKGKDVELRCDPISGHTALYWYRQSLGQGLEFLIYFQGNSAPDKSGLPSDRFSAERTGGSVSTLTIQRTQQEDSAVYLCASSLAGGPNYGYTFGSGTRLTVV.

CDR3 loop: CASSIMGQAGNEQFF. The DNA for the CDR3 is TGCGCCAGCAGCATCATGGGACAGGCTGGAAATGAGCAGTTCTTC. The chain has TRBV5-1 and TRBJ2-1, with 8 bases that match TRBD1. Germline CDR1 and CDR2: SGHRS and YFSETQ. After removal of 4 bases from V and 7 bases from J, the junction contained 10 bases not matched to a gene. This CDR3 spans 15 amino acids.

The J gene is TRBJ2-7, the V gene TRBV5-4; 8 nucleotides agree with TRBD2. The CDR3 is 15 amino acids. From germline, CDR1 is SGHNT and CDR2 YYREEE (reference sequence). Trimming removed 1 base from V and 4 bases from J; junction bases left unmatched: 7. CDR3 nucleotides: TGTGCCAGCAGCTTGAGCGGGGGACAACTATACGAGCAGTACTTC. Translated: CASSLSGGQLYEQYF.

This clone came up a few times. This chain connects TRBV6-5 to TRBJ2-7; TRBD1 aligns across 7 bases. CDR3 length: 15 residues. V lost 0 bases and J lost 0; bases outside the gene matches: 2. The V gene's germline CDR1 is MNHEY and CDR2 SVGAGI. The chain's CDR3 is CASSYSGQSSYEQYF. Here the CDR3 DNA reads TGTGCCAGCAGTTACTCGGGACAGAGCTCCTACGAGCAGTACTTC.

The V call is TRBV2, the J call TRBJ2-6, with D unresolved. The CDR3 spans 13 residues. The germline gives CDR1 SNHLY, CDR2 FYNNEI. V was shortened by 2 bases and J by 4 bases, with 3 bases between the two germline ends. This CDR3 reads CASSELGANVLTF. The CDR3 DNA is TGTGCCAGCAGTGAATTAGGGGCCAACGTCCTGACTTTC. Filled out from reference TRBV2 and TRBJ2-6, the complete variable domain reads EPEVTQTPSHQVTQMGQEVILRCVPISNHLYFYWYRQILGQKVEFLVSFYNNEISEKSEIFDDQFSVERPDGSNFTLKIRSTKLEDSAMYFCASSELGANVLTFGAGSRLTVL.

V and J are TRBV11-1 and TRBJ2-7; 11 bases are shared with TRBD1. V lost 5 bases, J lost 3 bases, and 15 bases stayed unmatched. The CDR3 sequence is 18 residues long. Germline lookup yields CDR1 SGHAT and CDR2 FQDESV (reference sequence). The CDR3 region is CASSRDRGSLFGGYEQYF. CDR3 nucleotides: TGTGCCAGCAGCCGGGACAGGGGGTCCCTTTTCGGGGGCTACGAGCAGTACTTC.

The V gene is TRBV4-1, the J gene TRBJ2-5; the D gene is possibly TRBD1 (6 bases). Between the trimmed V and J ends, which lost 4 bases and 5 bases, there was a span of 11 bases. This CDR3 has 13 amino acids. Germline V lookup: CDR1 MGHRA, CDR2 YSYEKL. In DNA, the CDR3 is TGCGCCAGCAGCCCGGGACAACCGGAGACCCAGTACTTC. This encodes CASSPGQPETQYF.

This clone was observed many times. This chain connects TRBV6-1 to TRBJ1-1; D perhaps matches TRBD1 (5 bases). Trimming shortened V by 2 bases and J by 11 bases, and 18 bases separated the two germline ends. The CDR3 spans 14 residues. The germline gives CDR1 MNHNS, CDR2 SASEGT. CDR3 sequence (DNA): TGTGCCAGCAGTGAATTGGGGGGGTCAAGACGGGCTTTCTTT. Its translation: CASSELGGSRRAFF.

J is TRBJ1-2 and V is TRBV9, with D perhaps TRBD1 (6 bases). Trimming pared 0 bases from V and 9 bases from J, leaving 12 bases between. Germline V gene lookup returns CDR1 SGDLS and CDR2 YYNGEE. The CDR3 spans 13 residues. The CDR3 region is CASSVVAGASYTF. In DNA, the CDR3 is TGTGCCAGCAGCGTAGTTGCGGGGGCGAGCTACACCTTC. The full variable domain, completed using reference TRBV9 and TRBJ1-2, is DSGVTQTPKHLITATGQRVTLRCSPRSGDLSVYWYQQSLDQGLQFLIQYYNGEERAKGNILERFSAQQFPDLHSELNLSSLELGDSALYFCASSVVAGASYTFGSGTRLTVV.